This T cell receptor beta chain was documented in a study of cytomegalovirus exposure and HLA in healthy donors. About the study: From HLA-typed donors, an early data release held about 85 million unique TCRs. Whole-study findings and limits: Diagnosis of cytomegalovirus status made by the classifier reportedly showed high specificity and sensitivity. For TCR beta chains, V- and J-gene trimming was later linked to a missense DCLRE1C variant.

To note about this clone: The antigen is undetermined.

PCR employed 60 Vbeta and 13 Jbeta primers. Sequenced by immunoSEQ multiplex PCR; TCRdb stores in-frame clones only, minus some. The sample yields roughly 150,000 clones, 75% seen once. Trimming removed 2 bases at V and 3 bases at J, with 11 bases between. The CDR3 covers 14 residues. Germline CDR1 and CDR2: SGHDT and YYEEEE. The material sequenced was PBMCs. This chain connects TRBV5-6 to TRBJ1-1; a weak D match, TRBD1 (5 bases). The source is a woman aged 50 to 60 in good health and CMV-seropositive. CDR3 sequence (DNA): TGTGCCAGCAGCTTCGGGGGAAAGGACACTGAAGCTTTCTTT. As protein: CASSFGGKDTEAFF.